This T cell receptor beta chain was retrieved from a study of blood T cell repertoires in COVID-19. Overall study context: Sources were T cells, B-cell-depleted T cells, or PBMCs; the material itself was cDNA or gDNA.

How the authors handled the data: From reference gene primer amplification, estimates of nucleated cell counts were derived. Sequenced by immunoSEQ multiplex PCR; TCRdb stores in-frame clones only, minus some. The D gene and trimming were derived from the DNA, and the V and J assignments and clone size from that table. The repertoire includes 200,000 or so clones, 86% of them detected once, and about 4.5% sits in the top ten. The sequence derives from a man aged 50 to 60 with acute or convalescent COVID-19. Sample: peripheral blood.

Written as DNA, the CDR3 is TGTGCCACCTCGCCCAGGGCAAACACCGGGGAGCTGTTTTTT. Protein product: CATSPRANTGELFF. The chain uses TRBV9 and TRBJ2-2; D may be TRBD1 (5 bases). The V end lost 9 bases, the J end lost 2 bases, and 14 bases lay between the germline ends. This CDR3 spans 14 amino acids. Germline lookup yields CDR1 SGDLS and CDR2 YYNGEE.